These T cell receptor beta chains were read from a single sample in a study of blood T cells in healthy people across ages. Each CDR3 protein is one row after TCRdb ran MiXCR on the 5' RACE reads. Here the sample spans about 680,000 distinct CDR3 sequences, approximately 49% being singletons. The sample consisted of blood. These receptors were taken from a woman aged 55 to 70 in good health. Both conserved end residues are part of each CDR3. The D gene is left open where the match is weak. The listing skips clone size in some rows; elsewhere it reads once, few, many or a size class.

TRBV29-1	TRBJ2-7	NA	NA	TGCAGCGTTGGAAGGCAGTCCTACGAGCAGTACTTC	CSVGRQSYEQYF
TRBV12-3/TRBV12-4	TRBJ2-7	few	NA	TGTGCCAGCAGTTTCTCAGCTATGTACTCTAATGAGCAGTACTTC	CASSFSAMYSNEQYF
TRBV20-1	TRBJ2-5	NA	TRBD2	TGCAGTGGGGGAGCGGGAGGATCCATGGAGACCCAGTACTTC	CSGGAGGSMETQYF
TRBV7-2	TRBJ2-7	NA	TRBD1	TGTGCCAGCAGCTCCTACGGGACAGGGGGCGAGCAGTACTTC	CASSSYGTGGEQYF
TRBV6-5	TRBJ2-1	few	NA	TGTGCCAGCAGCCAAGGGACTGGAGCTGAGCAGTTCTTC	CASSQGTGAEQFF
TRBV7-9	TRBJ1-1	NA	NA	TGTGCCAGCAGCTCCATGGGGGGGGACACTGAAGCTTTCTTT	CASSSMGGDTEAFF
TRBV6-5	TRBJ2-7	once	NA	TGTGCCAGCAGACCAAGGACTGGTCCACGGTACTTC	CASRPRTGPRYF
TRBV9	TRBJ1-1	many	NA	TGTGCCAGCAGCGTAGATGACCCGGTTACTGAAGCTTTCTTT	CASSVDDPVTEAFF
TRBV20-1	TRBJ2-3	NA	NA	TGCAGCGGTGGGGCCCTGAGCACAGATACGCAGTATTTT	CSGGALSTDTQYF
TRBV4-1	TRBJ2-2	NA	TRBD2	TGCGCCAGCAGCCAAAAGACTAGCGGGTCCACCGGGGAGCTGTTTTTT	CASSQKTSGSTGELFF
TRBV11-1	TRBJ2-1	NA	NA	TGTGCCAGCAGCGAAGAGTTGGGCGCGGCCTACAATGAGCAGTTCTTC	CASSEELGAAYNEQFF
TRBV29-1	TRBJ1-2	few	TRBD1	TGCAGCGCTTTGACAGGGGGTGGCTACACCTTC	CSALTGGGYTF
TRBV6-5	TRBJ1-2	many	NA	TGTGCCAGCAGTTACTCGAACGAGGGAAACTATGGCTACACCTTC	CASSYSNEGNYGYTF
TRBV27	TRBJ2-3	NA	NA	TGTGCCAGCAGTTTGAGTGGTACTCGCACAGATACGCAGTATTTT	CASSLSGTRTDTQYF
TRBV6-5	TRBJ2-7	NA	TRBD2	TGTGCCAGCAGTGGACTAGCGGGAGGTCTCGAGCAGTACTTC	CASSGLAGGLEQYF
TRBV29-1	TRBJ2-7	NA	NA	TGCAGCGCCCCACGGGGGTCTAACGGGAGTGCCTACAATGAGCAGTACTTC	CSAPRGSNGSAYNEQYF
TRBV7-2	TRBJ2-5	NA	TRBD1	TGTGCCAGCAGCCCCACATCGGGGACAGGCAGGGAGACCCAGTACTTC	CASSPTSGTGRETQYF
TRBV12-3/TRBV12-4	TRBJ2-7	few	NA	TGTGCCAGCAGTTTAGCGGAGGCTTACGAGCAGTACTTC	CASSLAEAYEQYF
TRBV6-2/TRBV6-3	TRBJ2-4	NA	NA	TGTGCCAGCAGTTACTCGACGGCAGGGGAAAGGGACATTCAGTACTTC	CASSYSTAGERDIQYF
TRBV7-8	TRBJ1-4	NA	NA	TGTGCCAGCAGCTTAACAGGGCCGGCAACTAATGAAAAACTGTTTTTT	CASSLTGPATNEKLFF
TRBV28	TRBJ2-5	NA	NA	TGTGCCAGCAGTTTACTATTCGGGACCCAGTACTTC	CASSLLFGTQYF
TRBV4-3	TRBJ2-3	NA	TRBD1	TGCGCCAGCAGCCAAGATCAACAGGGGGCTAGAGATACGCAGTATTTT	CASSQDQQGARDTQYF
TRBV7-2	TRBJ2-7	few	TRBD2	TGTGCCAGCAGCTTAGGGGGACTAGCGGGAGGGGTCTACGAGCAGTACTTC	CASSLGGLAGGVYEQYF
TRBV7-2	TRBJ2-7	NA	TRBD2	TGTGCCAGCAGGACCGGGCCTAGCGGGAGTAACGAGCAGTACTTC	CASRTGPSGSNEQYF
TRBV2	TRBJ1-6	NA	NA	TGTGCCAGCAGTGAAAGGCAGTTGGAGAGGTCACCCCTCCACTTT	CASSERQLERSPLHF
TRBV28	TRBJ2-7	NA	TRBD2	TGTGCCAGCAGTCTAGCGGGAGGGGAGTCCTACGAGCAGTACTTC	CASSLAGGESYEQYF
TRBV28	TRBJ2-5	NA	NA	TGTGTCAGCAGTTTGAACACAGGAGGAAGAGATTCCTACAATGAGCAGTACTTC	CVSSLNTGGRDSYNEQYF
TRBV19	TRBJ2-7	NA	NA	TGTGCCAGTAGTCCCCTTTCTGCGTCAAGGTCCTACGAGCAGTACTTC	CASSPLSASRSYEQYF
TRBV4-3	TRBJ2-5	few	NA	TGCGCCAGCAGCCGAATCGGGGAGGAGACCCAGTACTTC	CASSRIGEETQYF
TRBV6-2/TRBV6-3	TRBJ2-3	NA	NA	TGTGCCAGCAGTTACTCTGGGGGCAGGTTCACAGATACGCAGTATTTT	CASSYSGGRFTDTQYF
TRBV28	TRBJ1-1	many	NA	TGTGCCAGCAGGCAGGCCCGGACAGAGAACACTGAAGCTTTCTTT	CASRQARTENTEAFF
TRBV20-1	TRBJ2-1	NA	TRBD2	TGCAGTGGTTACAATAGCGGGAGGGCTTGGGATGAGCAGTTCTTC	CSGYNSGRAWDEQFF
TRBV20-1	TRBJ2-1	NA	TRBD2	TGCAGTGCTCCCTTGACTAGCGGGGGCAATGAGCAGTTCTTC	CSAPLTSGGNEQFF
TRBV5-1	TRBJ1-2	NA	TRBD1	TGCGCCAGCAGCTTGCGACAGGGGGGCCCAAACTATGGCTACACCTTC	CASSLRQGGPNYGYTF
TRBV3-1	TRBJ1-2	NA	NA	TGTGCCAGCAGCCAAAGGGACCTAGGGGTGGAAGGCTACACCTTC	CASSQRDLGVEGYTF
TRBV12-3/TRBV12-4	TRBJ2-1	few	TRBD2	TGTGCCAGCAGTAAAGCGGGAAGCGCCTACAATGAGCAGTTCTTC	CASSKAGSAYNEQFF
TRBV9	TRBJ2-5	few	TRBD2	TGTGCCAGCAGCGGAGGAGGACTAGTACAAGAGACCCAGTACTTC	CASSGGGLVQETQYF
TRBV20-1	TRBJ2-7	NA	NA	TGCAGTGCGGAGGGGGGAGGGCTCTCCTACGAGCAGTACTTC	CSAEGGGLSYEQYF
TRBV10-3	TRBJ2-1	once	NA	TGTACCATCAGTGACTTCGTCCAGTCGGGAGCATTAAATGAGCAGTTCTTC	CTISDFVQSGALNEQFF
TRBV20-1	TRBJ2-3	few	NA	TGCAGTGCTAGAGCCCGGGGGGCGCCGACAGATACGCAGTATTTT	CSARARGAPTDTQYF
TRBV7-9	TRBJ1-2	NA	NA	TGTGCCAGCAGCTTAGTTCCGGGAACCTACACCTTC	CASSLVPGTYTF
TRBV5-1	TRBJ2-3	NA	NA	TGCGCCAGCAGTACCGAAGCGGCGACAGATACGCAGTATTTT	CASSTEAATDTQYF
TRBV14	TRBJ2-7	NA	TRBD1	TGTGCCAGCAGCCAAGGACAGGGGAGGATTTACGAGCAGTACTTC	CASSQGQGRIYEQYF
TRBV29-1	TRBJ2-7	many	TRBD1	TGCAGCGTTCGGACAGGGGACGAGCAGTACTTC	CSVRTGDEQYF
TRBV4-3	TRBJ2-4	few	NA	TGCGCCAGCAGCCAGGGGGATCTAGCCAAAAACATTCAGTACTTC	CASSQGDLAKNIQYF
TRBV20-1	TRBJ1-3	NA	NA	TGCAGTGCTAGGGAGACCAACACCATATATTTT	CSARETNTIYF
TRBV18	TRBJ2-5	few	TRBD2	TGTGCCAGCTCACCTTTGGCTAGCGGGAGTGTGGTGGAGACCCAGTACTTC	CASSPLASGSVVETQYF
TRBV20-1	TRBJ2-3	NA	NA	TGCAGTGCTAGGCTCGCGACGGGGAGTAGCACAGATACGCAGTATTTT	CSARLATGSSTDTQYF
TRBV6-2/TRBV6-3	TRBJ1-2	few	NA	TGTGCCAGCAGTCTGGGCTCGAGAGGCTACACCTTC	CASSLGSRGYTF
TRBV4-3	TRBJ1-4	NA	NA	TGCGCCAGCAGCCAAGAGTGGGACGGTAATGAAAAACTGTTTTTT	CASSQEWDGNEKLFF
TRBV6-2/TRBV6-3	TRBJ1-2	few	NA	TGTGCCAGCAGCCCCGACCCCGACTATGGCTACACCTTC	CASSPDPDYGYTF
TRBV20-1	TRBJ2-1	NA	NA	TGCAGTGCTAGAGGGAGATGGTCGGGGGACTACAATGAGCAGTTCTTC	CSARGRWSGDYNEQFF
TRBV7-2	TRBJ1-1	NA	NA	TGTGCCAGCAGCTTTCGTGTTGCAGGGAACACTGAAGCTTTCTTT	CASSFRVAGNTEAFF
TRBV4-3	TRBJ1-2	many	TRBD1	TGCGCCAGCAGCCAATCTACAGGGGCCCTCGGCTACACCTTC	CASSQSTGALGYTF
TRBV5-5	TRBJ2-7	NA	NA	TGTGCCAGCAGCTTGTGGGTTTCAAACGAGCAGTACTTC	CASSLWVSNEQYF
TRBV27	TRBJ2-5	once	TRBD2	TGTGCCAGCAGTCCGCGACTAGCGGGAGGGCCTGACCGAGAAAAAGAGACCCAGTACTTC	CASSPRLAGGPDREKETQYF
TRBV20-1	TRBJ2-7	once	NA	TGCGGTGCCCGACTGATCTACGAGCAGTACTTC	CGARLIYEQYF
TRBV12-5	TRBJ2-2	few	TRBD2	TGTGCTAGTGGTCCCGGGACTAGCGGGACGAAGGAGCTGTTTTTT	CASGPGTSGTKELFF
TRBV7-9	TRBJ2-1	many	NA	TGTGCCAGCAGCCTAGGGCTCGTGGCGGCAGCCTACAATGAGCAGTTCTTC	CASSLGLVAAAYNEQFF
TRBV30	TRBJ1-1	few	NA	TGTGCCTGGAGTCCTCCGGAGGCTGAAGCTTTCTTT	CAWSPPEAEAFF